Sequencing of this T cell receptor (beta chain) was carried out in a study of regulatory T cells in long-lasting Graves disease (dated by TCRdb to about 2021). Turning to the overall study: Persistent Graves' disease was defined as persistently positive TSH receptor autoantibodies together with antithyroid drug treatment for over 5 years. Patients with persistent Graves' disease were compared with patients with newly diagnosed Graves' disease using TCR sequencing and RNA sequencing of peripheral blood. On average, persistent Graves' disease patients in the clinical cohort had been on antithyroid drugs for around ten years. TCR sequencing covered 13 persistent and approximately 20 newly diagnosed Graves' disease patients, around 35 samples in total. The study took place in China and was registered as a clinical trial. Broader findings and caveats from the paper: Lower TCR Shannon entropy and fewer highly expanded clones were observed in persistent Graves' disease patients than in newly diagnosed patients, which suggested clonal expansion. More public clonotypes were shared among persistent patients (roughly 2,700) than among newly diagnosed patients (approximately 930). The study examined only peripheral blood because the primary lesion, thyroid tissue, could not be accessed. Preferential use of TRBV28, TRBJ1-2 and TRBJ2-5 was observed in persistent disease, whereas TRBV20-1 and TRBJ2-1 were favored in newly diagnosed disease. The authors noted that the small sample size was a limitation that may lower accuracy. Sequencing and analysis were restricted to the TCR beta chain.

The CDR3 sequence holds 14 residues, the cysteine and phenylalanine included. Only the CDR3 DNA is retained, 42 bases long and in frame from the first base. The V and J ends are trimmed by 2 bases and 8 bases, leaving 12 bases between them. Per the germline V gene, KGHSH is the CDR1 and LQKENI is the CDR2. This clonotype was detected only a few times. What antigen it recognizes has not been identified. The sample holds no much larger clone one base away, and base qualities are not on file. The sample's time point label, in plain terms: persistent/refractory GD, antithyroid drugs over 5 years with positive TRAb. For both TCR sequencing and RNA sequencing, RNA was extracted from PBMCs using TRIzol. Graves' disease was diagnosed according to American Thyroid Association guidelines. Patients were recruited from an endocrinology department in Xi'an, China. Each patient gave about 10 milliliters of peripheral blood, collected in an EDTA anticoagulant tube. PBMCs were isolated by Ficoll Paque Plus density gradient separation without further T cell sorting. An Agilent 2100 Bioanalyzer and agarose gel were used to check RNA quality, while a NanoDrop 2000 measured RNA concentration.

Receptor libraries were prepared by multiplex PCR. The listed sequencing device is Illumina HiSeq 4000. TCR beta libraries were built with iRepertoire HTBI primers and Arm-PCR amplification of CDR3 regions. Before sequencing, the PCR products went through gel purification. In the source study's methods: Across samples, 55 to 80 TRBV and roughly 15 TRBJ segments were identified and used for gene usage analysis of CDR3 amino acid clonotypes. Filtered high-quality paired reads were merged into contigs using COPE and FqMerger. BLAST was used to align contigs to IMGT TRBV, TRBD and TRBJ reference genes, and CDR3 was defined according to IMGT. Any clonotype with a frequency above 0.1% was counted as a highly expanded clone. Shannon entropy was used to measure repertoire diversity, and the Gini coefficient was used to measure V-J evenness. Clonotypes shared by more than one individual were considered public. The raw public data were reprocessed by TCRdb itself: fastp quality trimming at Q25, MiXCR clonotype calling, in-frame beta chains only. Rows are combined by CDR3 protein, so each entry shows the most common genes and DNA. For this entry, the V and J calls and clone size follow TCRdb and not the study's own pipeline. Within this sample are about 470,000 distinct CDR3 sequences, with less than 25% of them counted one time only. The top ten clones comprise over 7.5% of the sample.

The sequences come from peripheral blood mononuclear cells (PBMCs), collected when the disease was refractory, from a patient treated with antithyroid drugs. Rearrangement joined TRBV18 to TRBJ1-4, with no reliable assignment of the D segment. The sequence was collected from a female donor with Graves disease. The CDR3 protein is CASSPDPVGEKLFF. The sequenced DNA is TGTGCCAGCTCACCAGACCCCGTGGGGGAAAAACTGTTTTTT.